This TCR beta chain derives from a study of Graves' ophthalmopathy and Graves' hyperthyroidism. This clonotype was counted only a few times. Given a much more abundant clone one base away, this may be a read error. From RNA, the CDR3 regions of TCR beta chains were amplified and sequenced. RT-PCR with HTBI primers came first, then second-round multiplex PCR. TCRdb reprocessed the multiplex PCR reads via MiXCR and lists one record per CDR3 protein. The data hold fewer than 650,000 distinct CDR3 sequences, with approximately 22% observed a single time. This CDR3 is built from 13 residues. Germline V lookup: CDR1 SGDLS, CDR2 YYNGEE. The V end was cut by 0 bases, the J end by 7 bases, with 7 bases between.

Specimen: peripheral blood. The chain couples TRBV9 to TRBJ2-2, with D possibly matching TRBD2 (6 bases). This sequence originates from a woman between 18 and 30 years old with stable Graves' hyperthyroidism. Some clones in this sample may be carry-over from other donors' samples. CDR3 residues: CASSVAEGGELFF. CDR3 sequence (DNA): TGTGCCAGCAGCGTAGCGGAGGGCGGGGAGCTGTTTTTT. Together with reference TRBV9 and TRBJ2-2, the CDR3 gives the full variable domain: DSGVTQTPKHLITATGQRVTLRCSPRSGDLSVYWYQQSLDQGLQFLIQYYNGEERAKGNILERFSAQQFPDLHSELNLSSLELGDSALYFCASSVAEGGELFFGEGSRLTVL.